The entry that follows covers one T cell receptor beta chain sequence. It lacks a known antigen. Nothing much larger sits one base from this clone, and base qualities are not available. Library preparation employed the immunoSEQ multiplex PCR assay. In the original analysis: A statistical classification framework was developed to diagnose cytomegalovirus status using the catalog of TCR beta chain sequences. TCRdb obtained this table from immuneACCESS and retained in-frame rearrangements with V and J assigned. These tables miss some clones; where compared with another copy, unresolved V genes account for less than half of the shortfall, and the remainder is unexplained. V, J and clone size reflect that table, while D and trimming were determined from the DNA. The sample data list tens of thousands of clones, and roughly nine tenths of these were observed just once. The top ten clones comprise over 1.3% of the sample.

This sample is part of a study of cytomegalovirus exposure and HLA in healthy donors (dated by TCRdb to 2016 to 2017). The study in broad terms: According to a later analysis, the 120 or so validation repertoires were produced on the same platform as the 666 repertoires of the first cohort. High-throughput TCR immunosequencing, statistical association of individual TCRs with disease status, and machine learning were combined to predict cytomegalovirus infection status. The aim of the study was to test whether cataloging public T cell receptors could identify signatures of past pathogen exposure. In addition to the first cohort of 500 to 850 subjects, a separate validation cohort of over 90 different subjects was used.

The donors belonged to the validation cohort of around 120 subjects, which was separate from the roughly 670-subject first cohort. Study-wide conclusions, independent of this receptor: The authors suggested that the approach could potentially be extended to other disease states and immunological phenotypes. In a later analysis, TCRs clustered in the first cohort were found to also tend to co-occur in the 120 validation repertoires, with roughly 93% of cluster scores above 0. In vitro tests confirmed that a few of the cytomegalovirus-associated TCR beta chains recognize cytomegalovirus antigens. The validation cohort had no HLA typing available for a later analysis, so co-occurrence within that cohort was assessed over all 130 or so repertoires. The study listed around 160 TCR beta chains as associated with cytomegalovirus. Most TCR sequences were observed very rarely across donors, whereas some public TCRs were present in many individuals. In both the original and validation cohorts, the classifier was reported to diagnose cytomegalovirus status with high specificity and sensitivity.

The receptor was derived from a man aged 18-30 years in good health and CMV-seronegative. Sequenced material: PBMCs.

The nucleotide sequence reads TGCGCCAGCAGCTTGTCTTCGGGTAATGCGGGTGGCTACACCTTC. It is translated as CASSLSSGNAGGYTF. The chain uses TRBV5-1 and TRBJ1-2, with the D segment identity uncertain. V sheds 1 base and J sheds 7 bases, leaving 17 bases between their ends. Based on the germline V gene, the CDR1 and CDR2 sequences are SGHRS and YFSETQ. The CDR3 sequence holds 15 residues, the cysteine and phenylalanine included. Just the 45-base CDR3 DNA is kept, in frame starting at base 1.